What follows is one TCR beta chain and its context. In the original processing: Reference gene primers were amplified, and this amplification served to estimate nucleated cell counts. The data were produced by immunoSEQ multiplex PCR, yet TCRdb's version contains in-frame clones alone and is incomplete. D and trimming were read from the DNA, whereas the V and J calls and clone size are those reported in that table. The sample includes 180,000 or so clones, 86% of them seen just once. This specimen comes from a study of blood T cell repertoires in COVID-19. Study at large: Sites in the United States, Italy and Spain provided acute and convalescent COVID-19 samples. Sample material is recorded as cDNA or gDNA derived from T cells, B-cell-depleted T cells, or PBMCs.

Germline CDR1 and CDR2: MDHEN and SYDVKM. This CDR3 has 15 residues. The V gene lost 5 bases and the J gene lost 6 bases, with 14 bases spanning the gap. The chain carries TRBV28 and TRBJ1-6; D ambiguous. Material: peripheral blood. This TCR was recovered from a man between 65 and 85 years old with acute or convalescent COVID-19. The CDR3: CASSPFRNSNSPLHF. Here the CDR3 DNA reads TGTGCCAGCAGTCCCTTCAGGAATTCTAATTCACCCCTCCACTTT.